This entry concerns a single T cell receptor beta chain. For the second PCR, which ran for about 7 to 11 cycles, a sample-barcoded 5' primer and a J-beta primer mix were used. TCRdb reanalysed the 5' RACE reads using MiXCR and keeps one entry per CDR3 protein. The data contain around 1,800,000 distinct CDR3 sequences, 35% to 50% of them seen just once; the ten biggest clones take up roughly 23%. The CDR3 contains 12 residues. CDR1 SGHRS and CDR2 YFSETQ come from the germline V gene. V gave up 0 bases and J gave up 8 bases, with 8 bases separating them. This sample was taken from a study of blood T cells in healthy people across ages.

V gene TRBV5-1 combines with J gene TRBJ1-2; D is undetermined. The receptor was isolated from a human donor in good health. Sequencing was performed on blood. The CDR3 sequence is CASSLEREGYTF. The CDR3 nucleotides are TGCGCCAGCAGCTTGGAACGGGAAGGCTACACCTTC. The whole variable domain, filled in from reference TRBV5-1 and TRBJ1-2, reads KAGVTQTPRYLIKTRGQQVTLSCSPISGHRSVSWYQQTPGQGLQFLFEYFSETQRNKGNFPGRFSGRQFSNSRSEMNVSTLELGDSALYLCASSLEREGYTFGSGTRLTVV.